The sequence of this T cell receptor (beta chain) was determined in a study of cytomegalovirus exposure and HLA in healthy donors. Libraries were prepared by immunoSEQ multiplex PCR; TCRdb keeps only in-frame clonotypes and omits some of them. The sample lists about 170,000 clones; around nine tenths were seen once. Concerning this clone itself: Antigen specificity is unknown.

The CDR3 covers 15 residues. The trim removed 3 bases at V and 2 bases at J, leaving 3 bases unmatched. Germline assignment: CDR1 SGHKS and CDR2 YYEKEE (reference sequence). Study-wide findings and caveats: Associated with cytomegalovirus, according to the listing, were 150 to 200 TCR beta chains. Rarity held for most TCR sequences, but there were some public TCRs that occurred in many donors. It was found in a later analysis that first-cohort TCR clusters tended to co-occur in the 130 or so validation repertoires.

The rearrangement joins TRBV5-5 to TRBJ2-3; 10 nucleotides agree with TRBD1. The sequence was obtained from a woman aged 30 to 39 in good health and CMV-seronegative. Sequenced sample: PBMCs. CDR3 DNA: TGTGCCAGCAGCTACGGGACAGGGGCCACAGATACGCAGTATTTT. Residues: CASSYGTGATDTQYF.